A single sample gave rise to the 27 T cell receptor beta chains below, sequenced in a study of tumor and adjacent non-tumor tissue in lung cancer (dated by TCRdb to 2016 to 2018). The library was prepared using multiplex PCR. The sequencing machine was an Illumina HiSeq 2500. Following protocols modified from ARM-PCR, the researchers constructed TCRbeta libraries through three rounds of nested PCR with primers (Table S4). TCRdb reanalyzed the raw reads on its own, using fastp at Q25 for trimming and MiXCR for clone calling, and kept in-frame beta chains. CDR3 protein duplicates are merged, each entry listing the most common genes and DNA. This sample is represented by 55,000 to 75,000 distinct CDR3 sequences; 60% of them were singletons. The ten top clones hold roughly a fifth of the sample. RNA was isolated from bulk, unsorted tissue, and RNA quality was assessed with a NanoDrop ND-1000 and an Agilent 2100.

The source material was lung tumor tissue. The origin of the receptors is a man aged 50 or older with non-small cell lung cancer.

Of note for this clonotype: Since a much larger clone is just one base distant, this may be a read error. This chain uses TRBV6-1 with TRBJ2-7, with a tentative D call TRBD1 (5 bases). Trimming removed 7 bases from V and 7 bases from J, with 14 bases in between. The CDR3 runs 12 residues. Germline CDR1 reads MNHNS; CDR2 reads SASEGT. CDR3 loop: CASTQGREEQYF. The CDR3 DNA is TGTGCCAGCACCCAGGGCAGGGAAGAGCAGTACTTC.

There are many counts of this clonotype. The chain couples TRBV6-6 to TRBJ2-7; tentative D call: TRBD2 (6 bases). The CDR3 is made up of 16 amino acids. Germline loops: CDR1 MNHNY, CDR2 SVGAGI (reference sequence). V was cut by 0 bases and J by 4 bases, with 16 bases left in between. Here the CDR3 DNA reads TGTGCCAGCAGTTACTCTGGCGGGAAGTATCTTTACGAGCAGTACTTC. Translating gives CASSYSGGKYLYEQYF.

The count of this clonotype is one. The germline gene is not matched at one end of the junction; a read error may be the cause. The gene calls are TRBV29-1 and TRBJ2-6; either TRBD1 or TRBD2 may supply D (5 bases each). The CDR3 is 14 residues long. CDR1 and CDR2 (germline): SQVTM, ANQGSEA. In DNA form, the CDR3 reads TGCAGCGTTGGAGAGCTCGAGGGGTCCAATGTCCTGACTTTC. Amino acid sequence: CSVGELEGSNVLTF.

As regards this clonotype: An end of the junction differs from the germline gene, which may be a read error. This chain links TRBV18 with TRBJ2-7; perhaps TRBD2 as D (6 bases). CDR1 is KGHSH, CDR2 LQKENI, per germline. The CDR3 is 13 residues long. CDR3 nucleotide sequence: TGTGCCAGCACACCCTCCGGGGACTCCGAGCAGTACTTC. It is translated as CASTPSGDSEQYF.

Comments on this clonotype: The junction does not match germline at one end; this may be a read error. The rearrangement links TRBV30 to TRBJ1-5; D might be TRBD1 (6 bases). The CDR3 extends over 14 amino acids. Germline CDR1 and CDR2: GTSNPN and SVGIG (reference sequence). In DNA, the CDR3 is TGTGCCAGGAGTGTCACAGGGACCAATCAGCCCCAGCATTTT. This encodes CARSVTGTNQPQHF.

As for this clonotype: A much larger clone lies one base from this, so it may be a read error. The chain couples TRBV10-2 to TRBJ1-5, with TRBD1 identical over 8 bases. The last part of the DNA fits TRBJ2-3 better; the J call may be wrong. Germline assignment: CDR1 WSHSY and CDR2 SAAADI. The CDR3 spans 15 residues. CDR3 amino acids: CASSDRGRGNQPQYF. For the CDR3, the DNA is TGCGCCAGCAGTGACAGGGGGCGAGGGAATCAGCCCCAGTATTTT.

This clonotype has at least ten counts. The chain joins TRBV10-3 to TRBJ1-5; perhaps TRBD1 as D (5 bases). V lost 3 bases, J lost 7 bases, and 10 bases lay in between. CDR1 and CDR2 from the germline V gene are ENHRY and SYGVKD. This CDR3 has 13 residues. CDR3 region: CAISDRDMQPQHF. CDR3 DNA sequence: TGTGCCATCAGTGACAGGGATATGCAGCCCCAGCATTTT.

The J gene is TRBJ1-1, the V gene TRBV6-6; no clear D. The CDR3 has 12 residues. The germline CDR1 and CDR2 sequences are MNHNY and SVGAGI (reference sequence). The ends were cut back, 5 bases at V and 11 bases at J, with 15 bases in the middle. The CDR3 DNA follows: TGTGCCAGCAGTCACCAAATGTGTGGGGCTTTCTTT. This codes for CASSHQMCGAFF.

Concerning this clonotype: It may be a read error: a sequence one base away is much more abundant. The chain combines TRBV6-1 with TRBJ1-4, with 10 bases that match TRBD1. With V trimmed by 7 bases and J by 8 bases, 7 bases remained unmatched. CDR1 MNHNS and CDR2 SASEGT come from the germline V gene. This CDR3 is built from 14 residues. CDR3 nucleotide sequence: TGTGCCAGCAAATCGACAGGGGGCGGAGAAAAACTGTTTTTT. Its translation: CASKSTGGGEKLFF.

As regards this clonotype: A much more abundant neighbour one base away suggests this may be a read error. The chain links TRBV12-3 or TRBV12-4 to TRBJ1-4; D remains ambiguous. The CDR3 totals 12 residues. CDR3 region: CACSFHGEKLFF. CDR3 sequence (DNA): TGTGCCTGCAGTTTTCACGGGGAAAAACTGTTTTTT.

A remark on this clonotype: Just one base apart from a much larger clone, this may be a read error. Given the absence of the conserved phenylalanine or tryptophan at the CDR3 end, a read error is likely. The rearrangement uses TRBV28 and TRBJ2-7; D is uncertain. This CDR3 is 14 amino acids long. The V gene's germline CDR1 is MDHEN and CDR2 SYDVKM. V was pared by 2 bases and J by 0 bases, with 8 bases between. CDR3 sequence reads: CASSLIQRSYEQYS. CDR3 nucleotides: TGTGCCAGCAGTTTAATCCAGCGCTCCTACGAGCAGTACTCC.

Details on this clonotype: Since a much larger clone is just one base distant, this may be a read error. The CDR3 nucleotides are TGTGCCAGCAGTTACCCCGGGACAACTAATGAAAAACTGTTTTTT. Residues: CASSYPGTTNEKLFF. This chain uses TRBV6-6 with TRBJ1-4; D call uncertain. From germline, CDR1 is MNHNY and CDR2 SVGAGI (reference sequence). CDR3 length: 15 amino acids. The germline V and J ends were trimmed by 2 bases and 0 bases, with 7 bases remaining between them.

Of note for this clonotype: A much more abundant neighbour one base away suggests this may be a read error. This chain links TRBV10-3 with TRBJ1-2; 8 bases align to TRBD1. From germline, CDR1 is ENHRY and CDR2 SYGVKD. The CDR3 totals 13 residues. For the CDR3, the DNA is TGTGCCGTCAGCAAGACAGGGGACTATGGCTACACCTTC. Protein product: CAVSKTGDYGYTF.

With respect to this clonotype: The junction does not match germline at one end; this may be a read error. The chain carries TRBV5-1 and TRBJ2-1; 11 nucleotides align to TRBD2. Germline loops: CDR1 SGHRS, CDR2 YFSETQ. The CDR3 has 18 residues. The CDR3 DNA reads TGCGCCAGCGGCTTAACCGCCGGGACTAGCGGCCCCTACAATGAGCATTTCTTC. Encoded protein: CASGLTAGTSGPYNEHFF.

In regard to this clonotype: A junction boundary mismatches the germline segment, possibly from a read error. The chain has TRBV14 and TRBJ2-7; 7 bases agree with TRBD1. The CDR3 spans 16 residues. Germline V CDR1 and CDR2: SGHDN, FVKESK. The CDR3 nucleotides are TGTGCCTGCAGCCAAGATTTCACAGGGGTGGCCTATGAGCAGTACTTC. It encodes CACSQDFTGVAYEQYF.

Notes on this clonotype: An end of the junction differs from the germline gene, which may be a read error. V and J are TRBV6-2 or TRBV6-3 and TRBJ2-7, with 8 positions matching TRBD1. This CDR3 is built from 13 residues. Germline CDR1 MNHEY, CDR2 SVGEGT. This chain's CDR3 is CVSRPGTGEVQYF. CDR3 DNA: TGTGTCAGCAGGCCTGGGACAGGCGAGGTGCAGTACTTC.

This clonotype was counted at least ten times. The chain has TRBV4-2 and TRBJ1-5; D unclear. The CDR3 contains 13 residues. Trimming shortened V by 1 base and J by 4 bases, and 5 bases separated the two germline ends. Germline values: CDR1 LGHNA, CDR2 YNFKEQ. In nucleotides, the CDR3 is TGTGCCAGCAGCCAAGGTAATAATCAGCCCCAGCATTTT. Encoded protein: CASSQGNNQPQHF.

Comments on this clonotype: This likely comes from a read error, as the CDR3 has no conserved phenylalanine or tryptophan at its end. This chain uses TRBV5-1 with TRBJ2-7; perhaps D is TRBD1 or TRBD2 (6 bases each). The CDR3 extends over 15 amino acids. Trimming pared 0 bases from V and 2 bases from J, leaving 12 bases between. CDR1 SGHRS and CDR2 YFSETQ come from the germline V gene. CDR3 bases: TGCGCCAGCAGCTTGGAAACAGGGAGGACCTACGAGCAGTACTTA. Amino acids: CASSLETGRTYEQYL.

In regard to this clonotype: The junction and the germline gene differ at one end; a read error may be behind it. This rearrangement joins TRBV11-1 to TRBJ1-1; D call uncertain. Germline loops: CDR1 SGHAT, CDR2 FQDESV (reference sequence). The CDR3 is 12 amino acids. The CDR3 nucleotides read TGTGCCAGCAGCTCAGCGGGGAGTGAAGCCGTCTTT. Translating it yields CASSSAGSEAVF.

In its sample, this clonotype was seen many times. The chain has TRBV29-1 and TRBJ1-5, with 7 bases that match TRBD1. V dropped 4 bases and J dropped 4; count of bases not matched to a gene: 4. The CDR3 extends over 13 amino acids. The germline CDR1 and CDR2 sequences are SQVTM and ANQGSEA. The CDR3 DNA sequence: TGCAGCGTTGCAGGGACAGCGAATCAGCCCCAGCATTTT. Protein: CSVAGTANQPQHF.

This clonotype was seen ten or more times. The J gene is TRBJ1-4, the V gene TRBV6-5; TRBD1 might be the D (6 bases). The germline gives CDR1 MNHEY, CDR2 SVGAGI. This CDR3 is built from 14 residues. The V and J ends lost 7 bases and 6 bases respectively, with 15 bases between them. CDR3 protein: CASKRGAQHEKLFF. Written as DNA, the CDR3 is TGTGCCAGCAAGCGGGGGGCGCAACATGAAAAACTGTTTTTT.

This chain connects TRBV25-1 to TRBJ2-1; 14 nucleotides align to TRBD2. V gave up 4 bases and J gave up 12 bases; unmatched junction bases: 5. Germline CDR1 MGHDK, CDR2 SYGVNS. This CDR3 is built from 14 residues. CDR3 protein: CASSATSGGGRQFF. CDR3 in DNA: TGTGCCAGCAGTGCGACTAGCGGGGGGGGTCGGCAGTTCTTC.

This sequence joins TRBV4-1 and TRBJ1-2; possibly TRBD1 for D (5 bases). The CDR3 spans 11 residues. From germline, CDR1 is MGHRA and CDR2 YSYEKL. V was pared by 0 bases and J by 13 bases, with 9 bases between. The CDR3 nucleotides are TGCGCCAGCAGCCAAGAGGGACGGGGCACCTTC. It yields the protein CASSQEGRGTF.

As for this clonotype: A much larger clonotype is one base distant, so this may be a read error. The genes are TRBV24-1 and TRBJ2-2; D is uncertain. Germline V CDR1 and CDR2: KGHDR, SFDVKD. The CDR3 extends over 13 amino acids. CDR3 region: CAISDWGTGELFF. As DNA, the CDR3 is TGTGCCATCAGTGACTGGGGAACCGGGGAGCTGTTTTTT.

Remarks on this clonotype: The missing conserved phenylalanine or tryptophan at the end of this CDR3 makes a read error likely. The chain couples TRBV7-9 to TRBJ1-5; no reliable D call. The CDR3 extends over 15 amino acids. Germline assignment: CDR1 SEHNR and CDR2 FQNEAQ (reference sequence). CDR3 DNA sequence: TGTGCCGGCAGCTTAAACCTAGAGGGCAACCAGCCCCAGCATTCC. It translates to CAGSLNLEGNQPQHS.

The CDR3 loop reads CASSLVAGNDEQFF. The CDR3 DNA reads TGCGCCAGCAGCTTGGTAGCGGGGAACGATGAGCAGTTCTTC. The rearrangement links TRBV5-1 to TRBJ2-1; 8 nucleotides align to TRBD2. The CDR3 covers 14 residues. CDR1 is SGHRS, CDR2 YFSETQ, per germline. Trimming cost V 0 bases and J 8 bases; bases outside gene matches: 4.

A word on this clonotype: A much larger clone lies one base from this, so it may be a read error. V gene TRBV6-6 combines with J gene TRBJ1-2; D not certain. The germline V gene has CDR1 MNHNY and CDR2 SVGAGI (reference sequence). The CDR3 length is 13 residues. Trimming removed 7 bases from V and 4 bases from J, with 13 bases in between. The CDR3 DNA reads TGTGCCAGCATGGACGGGTCCGGCTATGGCTACACCTTC. Translating gives CASMDGSGYGYTF.